The present TCR beta chain was sequenced within a study of T cell clones after liver transplantation. The study, taken as a whole, reports: Small, mixed patient groups and varying post-transplant times limit these conclusions.

V lost 2 bases and J lost 5; bases outside the gene matches: 2. Germline V gives CDR1 SEHNR, CDR2 FQNEAQ (reference sequence). The CDR3 runs 13 residues. Comments on this clone: Its antigen remains unidentified.

CD3+CD4+ and CD3+CD8+ cells were FACS-sorted from thawed unstimulated PBMCs. Assay used: immunoSEQ multiplex PCR; TCRdb lists only in-frame clones, some missing. The top ten hold roughly 0.8% of the sample, which has about 120,000 clones, approximately 90% seen once. The receptor comes from a human patient who received a liver transplant. Some T cells may possibly be graft donor cells. V and J are TRBV7-9 and TRBJ1-1, with TRBD1 identical over 7 bases. The sample here was CD4+ T cells from blood, taken 12 months after liver transplant. The CDR3 DNA reads as TGTGCCAGCAGCTTAACAGGGGATACTGAAGCTTTCTTT. It specifies CASSLTGDTEAFF.